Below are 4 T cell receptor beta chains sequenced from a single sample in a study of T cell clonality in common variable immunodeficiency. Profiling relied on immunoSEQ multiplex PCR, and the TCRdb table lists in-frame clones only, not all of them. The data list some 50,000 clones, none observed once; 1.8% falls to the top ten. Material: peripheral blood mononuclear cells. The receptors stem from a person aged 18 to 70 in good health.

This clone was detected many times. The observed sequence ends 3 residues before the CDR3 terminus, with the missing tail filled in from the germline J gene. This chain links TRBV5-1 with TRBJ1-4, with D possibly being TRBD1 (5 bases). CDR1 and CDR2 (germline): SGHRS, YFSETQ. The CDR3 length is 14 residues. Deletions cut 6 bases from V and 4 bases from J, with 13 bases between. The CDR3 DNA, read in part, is TGCGCCAGCACCGGGGGGGACCTTAATGAAAAA. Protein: CASTGGDLNEK. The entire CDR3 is CASTGGDLNEKLFF. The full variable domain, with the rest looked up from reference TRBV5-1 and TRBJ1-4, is KAGVTQTPRYLIKTRGQQVTLSCSPISGHRSVSWYQQTPGQGLQFLFEYFSETQRNKGNFPGRFSGRQFSNSRSEMNVSTLELGDSALYLCASTGGDLNEKLFFGSGTQLSVL.

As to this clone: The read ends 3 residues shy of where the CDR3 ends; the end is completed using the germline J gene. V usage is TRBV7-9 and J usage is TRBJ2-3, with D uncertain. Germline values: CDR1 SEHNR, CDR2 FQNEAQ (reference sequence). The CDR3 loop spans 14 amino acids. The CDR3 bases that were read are TGTGCCAGCAGCTCCTTTTGGCCCCAAGAGACG. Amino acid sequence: CASSSFWPQET. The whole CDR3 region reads CASSSFWPQETQYF.

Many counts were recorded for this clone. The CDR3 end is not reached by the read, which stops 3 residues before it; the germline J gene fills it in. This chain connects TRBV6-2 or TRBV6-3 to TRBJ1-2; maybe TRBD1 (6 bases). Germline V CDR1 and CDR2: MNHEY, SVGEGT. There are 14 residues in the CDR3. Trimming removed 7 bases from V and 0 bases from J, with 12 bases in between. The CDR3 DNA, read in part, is TGTGCCAGCATCGACAGGTCTACTAACTATGGC. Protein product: CASIDRSTNYG. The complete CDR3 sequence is CASIDRSTNYGYTF.

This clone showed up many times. The DNA read from the CDR3 is TGTGCCAGCAGCTTAGCTGGACTAGCGGGAGCATGGGAGACC. Translated: CASSLAGLAGAWET. The full-length CDR3 reads as CASSLAGLAGAWETQYF. V and J are TRBV7-2 and TRBJ2-5, with 13 bases aligning to TRBD2. The CDR3 is cut off 3 residues early in the read; its end comes from the germline J gene. Germline V CDR1 and CDR2: SGHTA, FQGNSA. V was pared by 0 bases and J by 5 bases, with 6 bases of the junction left unmatched. The CDR3 spans 17 residues.